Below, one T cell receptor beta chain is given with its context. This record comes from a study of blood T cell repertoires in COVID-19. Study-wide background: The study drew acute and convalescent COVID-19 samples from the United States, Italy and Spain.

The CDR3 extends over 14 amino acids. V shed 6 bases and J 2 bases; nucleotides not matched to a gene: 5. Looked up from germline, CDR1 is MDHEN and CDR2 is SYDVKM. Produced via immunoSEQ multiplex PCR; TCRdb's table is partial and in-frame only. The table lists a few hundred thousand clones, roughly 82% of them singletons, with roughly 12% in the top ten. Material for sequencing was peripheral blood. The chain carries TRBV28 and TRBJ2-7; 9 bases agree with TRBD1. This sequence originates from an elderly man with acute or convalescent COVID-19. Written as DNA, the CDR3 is TGTGCCAGCAGGCCCGGGACAGGGCCCTACGAGCAGTACTTC. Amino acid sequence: CASRPGTGPYEQYF. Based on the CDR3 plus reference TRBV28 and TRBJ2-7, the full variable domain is DVKVTQSSRYLVKRTGEKVFLECVQDMDHENMFWYRQDPGLGLRLIYFSYDVKMKEKGDIPEGYSVSREKKERFSLILESASTNQTSMYLCASRPGTGPYEQYFGPGTRLTVT.